The rows below give T cell receptor beta chains drawn from one sample of a study of Ad26.COV2.S vaccination and SARS-CoV-2 variants. Repertoires were generated with immunoSEQ multiplex PCR, while TCRdb's copy carries only in-frame clones and drops some. The sample carries roughly 100,000 clones, around 80% recorded once. The sequencing used peripheral blood, collected after recovery from COVID-19. The receptors derive from a human donor who had recovered from COVID-19. Each CDR3 is given with its conserved first and last residue. A D gene is named only where the DNA matches it firmly. Size is stated for part of the rows, as once, few or many counts, or as a class when the clone is expanded.

TRBD1	TRBJ1-4	-	TRBV5-6	TGTGCCAGCAGCTTGGAGGGTCAGGGGGGTGAAAAACTGTTTTTT	CASSLEGQGGEKLFF
-	TRBJ1-2	once	TRBV5-1	TGCGCCAGCAGCTTGTCAAGCGCGTCTGGCTACACCTTC	CASSLSSASGYTF
TRBD1	TRBJ2-7	-	TRBV11-2	TGTGCCAGCAGCTTCGGACAGGGACCCTACGAGCAGTACTTC	CASSFGQGPYEQYF
-	TRBJ1-1	-	TRBV9	TGTGCCAGCAGCGAGGGTGGGAACACTGAAGCTTTCTTT	CASSEGGNTEAFF
-	TRBJ1-1	-	TRBV3-1/TRBV3-2	TGTGCCAGCCAAGACAGGTTGGGGAACACTGAAGCTTTCTTT	CASQDRLGNTEAFF
-	TRBJ2-4	-	TRBV3-1/TRBV3-2	TGTGCCAGCAGCCAAGATTATAGTGTGATGGGTGCCAAAAACATTCAGTACTTC	CASSQDYSVMGAKNIQYF
-	TRBJ1-3	-	TRBV19	TGTGCCAGTAGTATTAGCCGGGAGCTGAGCTCTGGAAACACCATATATTTT	CASSISRELSSGNTIYF
TRBD2	TRBJ2-3	few	TRBV18	TGTGCCAGCTCAGAGGGACTAGCGACAGATACGCAGTATTTT	CASSEGLATDTQYF
-	TRBJ2-3	-	TRBV20-1	TGCAGTGCTAGATCGCAGCTCGCGCAGTATTTT	CSARSQLAQYF
TRBD1	TRBJ1-1	-	TRBV28	TGTGCCAGCAGATTATCGCAGGGGGCAGTCACTGAAGCTTTCTTT	CASRLSQGAVTEAFF
-	TRBJ1-2	-	TRBV30	TGTGCCTCGGCTGAGACGCAAGCTATCTATGGCTACACCTTC	CASAETQAIYGYTF
-	TRBJ1-1	-	TRBV3-1/TRBV3-2	TGTGCCAGCAGCCAAGTGACCTTTAGCACTGAAGCTTTCTTT	CASSQVTFSTEAFF
TRBD1	TRBJ2-2	-	TRBV5-1	TGCGCCAGCAGCTTTGGACAGGGGGCCACCGGGGAGCTGTTTTTT	CASSFGQGATGELFF
-	TRBJ1-1	-	TRBV7-2	TGTGCCAGCAGCTTAGATGCAGCGAACACTGAAGCTTTCTTT	CASSLDAANTEAFF
TRBD2	TRBJ2-3	-	TRBV5-1	TGCGCCAGCAGCCCAACCCATAGCGGGGGAGGCACAGATACGCAGTATTTT	CASSPTHSGGGTDTQYF
-	TRBJ2-3	-	TRBV7-2	TGTGCCAGCAGCATCGGCAACACAGATACGCAGTATTTT	CASSIGNTDTQYF
-	TRBJ1-3	-	TRBV7-2	TGTGCCAGCAGCCCGGGACACCACACCATATATTTT	CASSPGHHTIYF
TRBD2	TRBJ2-7	many	TRBV28	TGTGCCAGCATCCTTAGCGGGGGGGCCGACGAGCAGTACTTC	CASILSGGADEQYF
-	TRBJ1-2	-	TRBV19	TGTGCCAGTAGAAAGGGAGGCGGGGGTGACTATGGCTACACCTTC	CASRKGGGGDYGYTF
-	TRBJ1-2	-	TRBV12-5	TGTGCTAGTGGTTTAGGTATGGGCTATGGCTACACCTTC	CASGLGMGYGYTF
TRBD1	TRBJ2-4	-	TRBV7-3	TGTGCCAGCAGCCCAGGGGGCAAAGACAGGGGGCACAAAAACATTCAGTACTTC	CASSPGGKDRGHKNIQYF